The sequence of this TCR beta chain was determined in a study of technical replicates of blood from a few donors. Germline V gene data show CDR1 as LGHNA and CDR2 as YSLEER. Trimming stripped 0 bases from V and 0 bases from J, with 9 bases between. The CDR3 contains 15 residues. Sequenced by immunoSEQ multiplex PCR; TCRdb stores in-frame clones only, minus some. The repertoire has 60,000 to 65,000 clones, around 87% of them found once; the top ten carry 5.2%. Sequencing was carried out using PBMCs. The V and J genes are TRBV4-3 and TRBJ2-7; TRBD1 might be the D (6 bases). This receptor was obtained from a human donor in good health. Some clones in this sample may be carry-over from other donors' samples. CDR3 amino acids: CASSQDAQGSYEQYF. CDR3 bases: TGCGCCAGCAGCCAAGACGCACAGGGCTCCTACGAGCAGTACTTC.